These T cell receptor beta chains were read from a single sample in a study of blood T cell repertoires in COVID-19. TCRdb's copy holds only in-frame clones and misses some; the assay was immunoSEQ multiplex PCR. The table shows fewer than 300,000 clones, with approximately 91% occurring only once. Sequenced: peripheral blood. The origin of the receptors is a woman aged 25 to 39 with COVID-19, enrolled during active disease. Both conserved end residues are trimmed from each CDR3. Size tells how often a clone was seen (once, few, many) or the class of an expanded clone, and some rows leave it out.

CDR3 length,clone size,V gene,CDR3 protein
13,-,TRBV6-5,ASSSTGTGLYEQY
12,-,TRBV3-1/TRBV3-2,ASSLQTVNTEAF
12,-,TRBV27,ASSLVGREYEQY
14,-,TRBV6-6,ASSYEQGAMNTEAF
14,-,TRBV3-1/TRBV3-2,ASSQADGSEDNEQF
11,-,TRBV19,ASSTGLASEQF
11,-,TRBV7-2,ASSLVGDQPQH
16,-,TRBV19,ASSIYPRTSENTGELF
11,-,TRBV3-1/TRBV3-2,ASSQNRDQPQH
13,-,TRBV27,ASRDPGGRTGELF
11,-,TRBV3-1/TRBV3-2,ASSQDGNEKLF
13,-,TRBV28,ASSLGRISGNTIY
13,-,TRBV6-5,ASNRRDSPNQPQH
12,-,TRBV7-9,ASSLGQDNSPLH
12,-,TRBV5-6,ASSLDRGQAEQF
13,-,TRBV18,ASSPPGVQNEKLF
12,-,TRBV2,ASNVGAPNTEAF
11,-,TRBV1,TSSQGTGGELF
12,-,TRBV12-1,ASHNRGLNEKLF
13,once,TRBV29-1,SVAGQGASSYEQY
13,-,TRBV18,ASSPGAEWGTEAF
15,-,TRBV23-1,ASSRIRGRRSNQPQH
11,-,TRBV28,ASSLYGPMRRI
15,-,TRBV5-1,ASSLGPIAGGTNEQF
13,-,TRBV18,ASSPKGQVNSPLH
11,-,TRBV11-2,ASSRERDQPQH
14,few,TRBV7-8,ASSLRQGTGLGPQH
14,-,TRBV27,ASSPSGHEINSPLH
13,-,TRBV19,ASSITSGIGTEAF
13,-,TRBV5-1,ASSSLKGENPEAF
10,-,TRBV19,ASSPGTYEQY
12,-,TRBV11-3,ASSFGGVDTEAF
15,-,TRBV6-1,ASSESRTGKPNTEAF
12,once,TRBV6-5,ASTQTGGDYGYT
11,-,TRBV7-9,ASSPERVDTQY
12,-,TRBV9,ASSAWWEGDEQF
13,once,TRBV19,ASSPRDRGNYEQY
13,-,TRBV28,ASVSLQGGTYEQY
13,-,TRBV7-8,ASSLLQGLRTEAF
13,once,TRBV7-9,ASSLVQGVNTEAF
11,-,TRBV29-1,SVQQGFYTEAF
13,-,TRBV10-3,AISDRVRGNTEAF
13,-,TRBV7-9,ASSLAVAGAYEQF
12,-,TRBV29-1,SVTLGTGAYEQY
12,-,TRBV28,AANWGDRGSPLH
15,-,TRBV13,ASSSVSGGAPTYEQY
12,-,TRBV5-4,ASSFGQGFETQY
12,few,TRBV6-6,ASREDRGNQPQH
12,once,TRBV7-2,ASSFTGANTEAF
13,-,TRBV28,ASSSGNIPHHGYT
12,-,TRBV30,AWIPGKNTGELF
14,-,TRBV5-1,ASSLRTGVVGNTIY
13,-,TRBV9,ASSVGGQARDTQY
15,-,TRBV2,ASSEMGSGANTGELF
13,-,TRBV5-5,ASSRGQGTNEKLF
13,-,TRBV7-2,ASSFQDRAGTEAF
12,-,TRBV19,ASSIDFRNYGYT
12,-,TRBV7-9,ASSSDRLTGELF